The clone carrying this T cell receptor (beta chain) was counted between two and nine times. What it recognizes is unknown. Sequence at one end of the junction differs from germline and may be a read error. This specimen belongs to a study of T cell responses to AZD1222 COVID-19 vaccine. The CDR3 is 10 amino acids. The germline CDR1 and CDR2 sequences are DFQATT and SNEGSKA (reference sequence). Method: immunoSEQ multiplex PCR; TCRdb's copy keeps in-frame clones and lacks some. The sample lists 25,000 to 30,000 clones; 89% were seen once. Study-wide results and limits: Donors skewed white British and female; clonal diversity was possibly underestimated. Just 5 to 7 AZD1222 recipients tested seropositive at baseline.

This sequence joins TRBV20-1 and TRBJ2-3, with 7 bases lining up with TRBD2. The receptor was derived from an adult in good health. Here the sequenced sample was peripheral blood, taken on day 0 of AZD1222 vaccination. As DNA, the CDR3 is TGCAGCCCCTTGGGGGGGACTCACGCTTTT. Its protein product is CSPLGGTHAF.